This T cell receptor (beta chain) was recorded in a study of blood T cell repertoires in COVID-19. Whole-study context: Sites in the United States, Italy and Spain provided acute and convalescent COVID-19 samples. Nucleic acid was either cDNA or gDNA, and it came from T cells, B-cell-depleted T cells, or PBMCs.

The length of the CDR3 is 12 residues. Germline V gives CDR1 MNHNY, CDR2 SVGAGI (reference sequence). Deletions cut 8 bases from V and 5 bases from J, with 12 bases between. Original data processing: Amplifying reference gene primers gave estimates of nucleated cell counts. TCRdb's copy holds only in-frame clones and misses some; the assay was immunoSEQ multiplex PCR. D and trimming come from the DNA, and the V and J calls and clone size come from that table. In the table there are 100,000 to 140,000 clones, around four fifths of which are singletons. The chain links TRBV6-6 to TRBJ1-1; D perhaps matches TRBD1 (5 bases). The source is a man between 65 and 85 years old with acute or convalescent COVID-19. The sequenced material came from peripheral blood. CDR3 sequence: CASSYGGTEAFF. The CDR3 DNA reads TGTGCCAGCTCCTACGGGGGGACTGAAGCTTTCTTT.